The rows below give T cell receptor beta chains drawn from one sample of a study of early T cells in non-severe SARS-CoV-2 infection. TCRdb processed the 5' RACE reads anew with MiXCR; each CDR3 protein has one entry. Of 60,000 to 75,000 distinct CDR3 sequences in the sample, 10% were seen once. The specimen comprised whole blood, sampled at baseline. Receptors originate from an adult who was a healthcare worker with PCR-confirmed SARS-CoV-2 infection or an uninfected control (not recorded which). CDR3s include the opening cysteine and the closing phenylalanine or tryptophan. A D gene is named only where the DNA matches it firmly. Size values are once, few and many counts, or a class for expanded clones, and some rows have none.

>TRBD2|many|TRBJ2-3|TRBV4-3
CASSQSLAGRDTQYF
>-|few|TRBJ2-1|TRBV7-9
CASSPQSDRQFF
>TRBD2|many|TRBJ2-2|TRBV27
CASSPSRGGTGELFF
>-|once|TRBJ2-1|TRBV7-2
CAGSFRTVSYNEQFF
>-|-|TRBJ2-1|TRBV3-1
CATKQGYSYNEQFF
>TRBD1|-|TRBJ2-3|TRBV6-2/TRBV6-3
CASSPVPGQGTDTQYF
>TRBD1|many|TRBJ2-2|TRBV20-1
CSATTGGFGTGELFF
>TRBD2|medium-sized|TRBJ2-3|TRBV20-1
CSASRRESGTDTQYF
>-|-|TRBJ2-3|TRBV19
CASSVDDALPDTQYF
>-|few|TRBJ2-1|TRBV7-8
CASSPPGSSYNEQFF
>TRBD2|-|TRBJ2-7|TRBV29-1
CSVAEAGVPYGQYF
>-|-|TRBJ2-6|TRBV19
CASSRKGSSGANVLTF
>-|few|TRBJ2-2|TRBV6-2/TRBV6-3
CASIDPKGVGGELFF
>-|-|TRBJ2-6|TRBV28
CASGETHSGANVLTF
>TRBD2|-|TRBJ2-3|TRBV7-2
CASTEGGRGGTDTQYF
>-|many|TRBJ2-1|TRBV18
CASSPWGQGNGYNEQFF
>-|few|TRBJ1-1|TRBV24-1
CATSDSQEGKNTEAFF
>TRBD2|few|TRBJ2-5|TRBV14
CASSPRTSPQETQYF
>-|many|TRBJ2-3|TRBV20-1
CSASSDSRTDTQYF
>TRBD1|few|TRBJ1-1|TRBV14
CASSPRQGQNTEAFF